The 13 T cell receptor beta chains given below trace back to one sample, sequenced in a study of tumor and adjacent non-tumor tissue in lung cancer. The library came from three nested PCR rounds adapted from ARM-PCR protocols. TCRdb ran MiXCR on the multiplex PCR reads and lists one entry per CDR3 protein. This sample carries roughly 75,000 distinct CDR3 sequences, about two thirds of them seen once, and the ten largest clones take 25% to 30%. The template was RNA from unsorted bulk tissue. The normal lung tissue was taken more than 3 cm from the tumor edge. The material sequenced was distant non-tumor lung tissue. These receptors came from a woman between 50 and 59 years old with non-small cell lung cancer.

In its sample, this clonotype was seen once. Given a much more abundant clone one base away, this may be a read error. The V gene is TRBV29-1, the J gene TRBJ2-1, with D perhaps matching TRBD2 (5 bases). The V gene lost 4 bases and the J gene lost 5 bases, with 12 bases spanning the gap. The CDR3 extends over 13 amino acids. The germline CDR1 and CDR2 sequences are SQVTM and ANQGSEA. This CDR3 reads CSVAEREDNEQFF. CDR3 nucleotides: TGCAGCGTTGCCGAGAGGGAAGACAATGAGCAGTTCTTC.

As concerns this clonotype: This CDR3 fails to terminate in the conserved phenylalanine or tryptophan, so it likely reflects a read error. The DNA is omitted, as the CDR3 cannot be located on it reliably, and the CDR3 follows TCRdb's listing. The CDR3 loop reads CASRFHGTDRNQPRHL. The V gene is TRBV28, the J gene TRBJ1-5; the listed D gene, TRBD1, was not tested against the DNA. The CDR3 is 16 amino acids long, termini counted. Germline lookup yields CDR1 MDHEN and CDR2 SYDVKM.

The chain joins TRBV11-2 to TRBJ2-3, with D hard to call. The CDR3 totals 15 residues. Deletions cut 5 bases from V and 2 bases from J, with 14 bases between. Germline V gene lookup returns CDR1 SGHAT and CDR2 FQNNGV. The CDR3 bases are TGTGCCAGCAGCATAGTCGGCAGAGACACAGATACGCAGTATTTT. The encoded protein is CASSIVGRDTDTQYF.

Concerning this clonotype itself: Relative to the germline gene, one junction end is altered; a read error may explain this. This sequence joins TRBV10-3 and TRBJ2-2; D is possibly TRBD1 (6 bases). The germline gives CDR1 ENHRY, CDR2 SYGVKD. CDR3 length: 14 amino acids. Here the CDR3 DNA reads TGTGCCATCAGTGTGTCGATGGCAGAGGGGGAGCCGTTTTTT. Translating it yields CAISVSMAEGEPFF.

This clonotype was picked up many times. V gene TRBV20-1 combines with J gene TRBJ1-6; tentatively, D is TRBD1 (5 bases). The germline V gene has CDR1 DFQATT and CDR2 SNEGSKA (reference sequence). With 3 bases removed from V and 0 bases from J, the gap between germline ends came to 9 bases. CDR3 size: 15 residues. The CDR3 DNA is TGCAGTGCTAGCGGGGGAGGCTCCTATAATTCACCCCTCCACTTT. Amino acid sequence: CSASGGGSYNSPLHF.

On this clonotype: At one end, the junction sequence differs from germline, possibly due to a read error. DNA for the CDR3: TGCGCCAGCAGCCAAGATGGGGGGAGGATCTACATTGAGCAATTCTTC. It specifies CASSQDGGRIYIEQFF. The chain uses TRBV4-3 and TRBJ2-1; D is possibly TRBD2 (6 bases). This CDR3 is built from 16 residues. Germline V gene sequence: CDR1 LGHNA, CDR2 YSLEER.

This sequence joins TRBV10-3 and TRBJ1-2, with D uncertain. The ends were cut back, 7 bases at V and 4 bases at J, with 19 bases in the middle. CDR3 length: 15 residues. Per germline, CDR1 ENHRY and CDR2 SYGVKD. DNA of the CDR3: TGTGCCATCAATGACCCGACGGGAACCCTCTATGGCTACACCTTC. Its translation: CAINDPTGTLYGYTF.

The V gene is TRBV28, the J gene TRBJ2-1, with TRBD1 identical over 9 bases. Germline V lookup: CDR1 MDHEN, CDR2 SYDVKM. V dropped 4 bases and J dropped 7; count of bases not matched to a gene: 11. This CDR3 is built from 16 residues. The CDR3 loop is CASSSYRGRSVNEQFF. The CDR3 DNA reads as TGTGCCAGCAGTTCCTACAGGGGGCGGTCAGTAAATGAGCAGTTCTTC.

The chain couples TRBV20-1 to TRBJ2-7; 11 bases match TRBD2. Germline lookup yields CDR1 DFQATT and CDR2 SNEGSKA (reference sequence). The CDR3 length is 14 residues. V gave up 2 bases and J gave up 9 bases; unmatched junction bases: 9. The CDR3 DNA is TGCAGTGCTAGACCGGGACTAGCGGAAGACGGGCAGTACTTC. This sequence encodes CSARPGLAEDGQYF.

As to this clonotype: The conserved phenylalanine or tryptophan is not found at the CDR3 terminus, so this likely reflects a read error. Written as DNA, the CDR3 is TGCAGTGCCCCGAGGACAGGAGCCAACACTGAAGCTTTCTTA. Encoded protein: CSAPRTGANTEAFL. The chain joins TRBV20-1 to TRBJ1-1, with 7 bases lining up with TRBD1. The CDR3 runs 14 residues. V trimming: 6 bases; J trimming: 2 bases; junction bases outside the gene matches: 9. Looked up from germline, CDR1 is DFQATT and CDR2 is SNEGSKA (reference sequence).

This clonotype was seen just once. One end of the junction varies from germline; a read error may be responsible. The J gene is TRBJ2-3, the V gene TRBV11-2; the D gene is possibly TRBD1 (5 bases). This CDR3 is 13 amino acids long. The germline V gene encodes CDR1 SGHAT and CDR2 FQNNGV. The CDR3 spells CASSVDVTASRYF. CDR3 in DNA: TGTGCCAGCAGCGTAGATGTGACAGCTTCGCGGTATTTT.

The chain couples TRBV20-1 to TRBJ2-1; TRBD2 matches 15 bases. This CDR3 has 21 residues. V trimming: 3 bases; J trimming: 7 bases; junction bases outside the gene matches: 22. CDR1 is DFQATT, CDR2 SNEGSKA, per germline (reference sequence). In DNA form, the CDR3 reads TGCAGTGCTAGTCCGATCGGGGTACGGGGACTAGCGGGAGGACGGGGTAATGAGCAGTTCTTC. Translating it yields CSASPIGVRGLAGGRGNEQFF.

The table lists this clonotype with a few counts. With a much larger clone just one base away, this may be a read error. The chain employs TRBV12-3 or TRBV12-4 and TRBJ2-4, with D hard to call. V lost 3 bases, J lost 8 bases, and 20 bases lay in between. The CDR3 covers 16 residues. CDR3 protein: CASSFRSGSGWHIQYF. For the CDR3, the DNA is TGTGCCAGCAGTTTTCGGTCAGGCTCTGGTTGGCACATTCAGTACTTC.